One and the same sample provided the 15 T cell receptor beta chains below, sequenced in a study of CD8 T cells in ankylosing spondylitis. TCRdb re-derived calls from the 5' RACE reads in MiXCR, one entry per CDR3 protein. The table lists roughly 130,000 distinct CDR3 sequences, about a tenth of them singletons. The specimen sequenced was blood, either unsorted or a sorted T cell fraction (not recorded which). The source is a male donor with ankylosing spondylitis or in good health (not recorded which).

The V call is TRBV20-1, the J call TRBJ2-7; TRBD2 matches 9 bases. The CDR3 consists of 16 residues. From germline, CDR1 is DFQATT and CDR2 SNEGSKA (reference sequence). Losses at the gene ends were 5 bases for V and 5 bases for J; bases not matched to a gene: 16. The DNA for the CDR3 is TGCAGTGCTGCACTCCGGGTAGCGGGAGTGAGTGACGAGCAGTACTTC. Protein product: CSAALRVAGVSDEQYF.

This clonotype has only a few counts. The chain joins TRBV20-1 to TRBJ1-4; D uncertain. There are 14 residues in the CDR3. V lost 3 bases to trimming and J lost 2 bases, with 10 bases between them. Germline values: CDR1 DFQATT, CDR2 SNEGSKA (reference sequence). The CDR3 spells CSASQQSTNEKLFF. In nucleotides, the CDR3 is TGCAGTGCTAGCCAACAGAGTACTAATGAAAAACTGTTTTTT.

This clonotype appeared a few times. This rearrangement joins TRBV27 to TRBJ2-7; 7 bases align to TRBD2. With 0 bases clipped from V and 2 bases from J, the junction kept 4 bases outside the gene matches. Per the germline V gene, CDR1 is MNHEY and CDR2 is SMNVEV (reference sequence). The CDR3 has 15 amino acids. CDR3 bases: TGTGCCAGCAGTTTATCTGTACTAGCGCCCTACGAGCAGTACTTC. Translated, it gives CASSLSVLAPYEQYF.

This clonotype showed up many times. V gene TRBV18 combines with J gene TRBJ2-3, with a possible D match to TRBD2 (6 bases). The CDR3 has 15 residues. The V end was cut by 0 bases, the J end by 2 bases, with 9 bases between. Germline CDR1 is KGHSH and CDR2 is LQKENI. The CDR3 sequence: CASSPPGLHTDTQYF. The CDR3 region has the DNA TGTGCCAGCTCACCACCGGGACTGCACACAGATACGCAGTATTTT. Full variable domain (remainder filled in from reference TRBV18 and TRBJ2-3): NAGVMQNPRHLVRRRGQEARLRCSPMKGHSHVYWYRQLPEEGLKFMVYLQKENIIDESGMPKERFSAEFPKEGPSILRIQQVVRGDSAAYFCASSPPGLHTDTQYFGPGTRLTVL.

This clonotype came up many times. V gene TRBV20-1 combines with J gene TRBJ2-3; either TRBD1 or TRBD2 may supply D (5 bases each). The V end lost 6 bases, the J end lost 2 bases, and 18 bases lay between the germline ends. Germline values: CDR1 DFQATT, CDR2 SNEGSKA (reference sequence). This CDR3 has 15 residues. Here the CDR3 DNA reads TGCAGTGCCTCAAACTGGGACGGATCCACAGATACGCAGTATTTT. This encodes CSASNWDGSTDTQYF.

As for this clonotype: Being one base from a much bigger clone, this may be a read error. J is TRBJ1-3 and V is TRBV12-3 or TRBV12-4, with D possibly TRBD1 on 6 matching bases. The CDR3 has 18 amino acids. The CDR3 sequence: CARRGGGRGQSSGNTIYF. For the CDR3, the DNA is TGTGCCCGCAGGGGCGGTGGCAGGGGACAAAGCTCTGGAAACACCATATATTTT.

This clonotype has a count of ten or more. One junction end disagrees with the germline gene, perhaps due to a read error. The rearrangement joins TRBV29-1 to TRBJ2-1; tentative D call: TRBD1 (6 bases). Germline V gives CDR1 SQVTM, CDR2 ANQGSEA. This CDR3 has 12 amino acids. Here the CDR3 reads CSVEGGRNEQFF. The CDR3 coding sequence is TGCAGCGTCGAAGGGGGACGGAATGAGCAGTTCTTC.

The chain uses TRBV2 and TRBJ2-2; possible D gene TRBD1, 6 bases. V was shortened by 9 bases and J by 3 bases, with 11 bases between the two germline ends. This CDR3 has 13 amino acids. Germline values: CDR1 SNHLY, CDR2 FYNNEI. The CDR3 DNA reads TGTGCCAGTTCCGGGACATACACCGGGGAGCTGTTTTTT. Amino acids: CASSGTYTGELFF.

Ten or more counts support this clonotype. The genes are TRBV12-3 or TRBV12-4 and TRBJ1-5; no definite D call. Trimming took off 6 bases at V and 0 bases at J, with 12 bases between the two ends. CDR3 size: 15 residues. The CDR3 sequence is CASSPSGYSNQPQHF. CDR3 bases: TGTGCCAGCAGCCCCTCTGGTTATAGCAATCAGCCCCAGCATTTT.

V and J are TRBV11-2 and TRBJ2-5; 14 bases match TRBD2. The CDR3 loop spans 15 amino acids. Germline lookup yields CDR1 SGHAT and CDR2 FQNNGV. Unmatched junction bases numbered 4, after V lost 4 bases and J lost 6 bases. CDR3 bases: TGTGCCAGCAGCTCAGGGACTAGCGGGAGACAGACCCAGTACTTC. Translation gives CASSSGTSGRQTQYF. Complete variable domain (other parts from reference TRBV11-2 and TRBJ2-5): EAGVAQSPRYKIIEKRQSVAFWCNPISGHATLYWYQQILGQGPKLLIQFQNNGVVDDSQLPKDRFSAERLKGVDSTLKIQPAKLEDSAVYLCASSSGTSGRQTQYFGPGTRLLVL.

This clonotype was picked up a small number of times. The rearrangement uses TRBV5-1 and TRBJ2-3; TRBD2 agrees at 9 bases. J was trimmed by 3 bases and V by 3 bases; bases with no gene match: 8. Germline assignment: CDR1 SGHRS and CDR2 YFSETQ. This CDR3 has 16 amino acids. CDR3 nucleotides: TGCGCCAGCAGCTGGCGGGCTAGCGGGACGACAGATACGCAGTATTTT. It yields the protein CASSWRASGTTDTQYF.

This clonotype was found a few times. The rearrangement uses TRBV24-1 and TRBJ2-1; D is possibly TRBD1 (6 bases). With 4 bases removed from V and 9 bases from J, the gap between germline ends came to 18 bases. Germline loops: CDR1 KGHDR, CDR2 SFDVKD. CDR3 length: 15 amino acids. CDR3 sequence reads: CATSEATQGVLEQFF. The CDR3 DNA reads TGTGCCACCAGTGAGGCCACACAGGGAGTTCTTGAGCAGTTCTTC.

This clonotype has more than one count but fewer than ten. This chain connects TRBV5-5 to TRBJ1-2, with unresolved D. The CDR3 runs to 11 residues. Per germline, CDR1 SGHKS and CDR2 YYEKEE (reference sequence). V lost 3 bases to trimming and J lost 4 bases, with 4 bases between them. CDR3 protein: CASSSLYGYTF. Here the CDR3 DNA reads TGTGCCAGCAGCTCCCTCTATGGCTACACCTTC.

This clonotype was counted ten times or more. The rearrangement joins TRBV5-1 to TRBJ2-1; maybe TRBD1 (6 bases). CDR1 is SGHRS, CDR2 YFSETQ, per germline. This CDR3 spans 15 amino acids. Trimming pared 0 bases from V and 5 bases from J, leaving 12 bases between. The CDR3 sequence: CASSLARTVNNEQFF. The CDR3 nucleotides are TGCGCCAGCAGCTTGGCTCGGACAGTTAACAATGAGCAGTTCTTC.

This clonotype was found once. CDR3 region: CASSLDYSGNTIYF. CDR3 nucleotide sequence: TGTGCCAGCAGCTTGGATTATTCTGGAAACACCATATATTTT. This chain connects TRBV7-9 to TRBJ1-3; D gene unclear. This CDR3 comprises 14 residues. Germline loops: CDR1 SEHNR, CDR2 FQNEAQ (reference sequence). Trimming removed 3 bases at V and 1 base at J, with 7 bases between.